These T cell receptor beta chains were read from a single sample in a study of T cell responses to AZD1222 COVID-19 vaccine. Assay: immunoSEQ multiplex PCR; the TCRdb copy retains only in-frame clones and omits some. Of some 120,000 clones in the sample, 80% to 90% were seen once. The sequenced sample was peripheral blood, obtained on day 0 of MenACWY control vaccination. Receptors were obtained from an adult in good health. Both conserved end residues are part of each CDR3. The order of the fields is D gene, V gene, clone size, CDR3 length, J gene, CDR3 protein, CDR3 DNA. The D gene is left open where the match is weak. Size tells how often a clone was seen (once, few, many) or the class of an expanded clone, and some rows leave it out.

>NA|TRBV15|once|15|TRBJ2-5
CATSTQGSVQETQYF
TGTGCCACCAGCACCCAAGGGAGTGTCCAAGAGACCCAGTACTTC
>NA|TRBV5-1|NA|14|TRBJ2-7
CASSLEAGLYEQYF
TGCGCCAGCAGCTTGGAGGCTGGTCTCTACGAGCAGTACTTC
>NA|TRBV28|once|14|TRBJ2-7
CASAAGQISVEQYF
TGTGCCAGCGCAGCCGGACAGATAAGTGTCGAGCAGTACTTC
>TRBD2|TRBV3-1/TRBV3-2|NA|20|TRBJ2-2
CASSQDWGLAGGRESGELFF
TGTGCCAGCAGCCAAGATTGGGGACTAGCGGGAGGGCGTGAATCCGGGGAGCTGTTTTTT
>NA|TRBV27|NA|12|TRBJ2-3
CASSPSTDTQYF
TGTGCCAGCAGTCCCAGCACAGATACGCAGTATTTT
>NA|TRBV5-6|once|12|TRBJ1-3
CASSALGNTIYF
TGTGCCAGCAGCGCCCTTGGAAACACCATATATTTT
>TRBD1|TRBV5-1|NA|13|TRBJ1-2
CASSPGTGVGYTF
TGCGCCAGCAGCCCCGGGACAGGGGTTGGCTACACCTTC
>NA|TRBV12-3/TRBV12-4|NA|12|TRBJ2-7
CASSSGRGEQYF
TGTGCCAGCAGTTCCGGGAGAGGGGAGCAGTACTTC
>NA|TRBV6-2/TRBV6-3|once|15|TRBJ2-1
CASTPGTAGDNEQFF
TGTGCCAGCACCCCGGGGACTGCAGGAGACAATGAGCAGTTCTTC
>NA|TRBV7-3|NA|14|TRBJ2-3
CASSLTGPGDTQYF
TGTGCCAGCAGCTTAACCGGACCCGGGGATACGCAGTATTTT
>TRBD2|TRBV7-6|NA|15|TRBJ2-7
CASSLRSGTSYEQYF
TGTGCCAGCAGCTTACGGAGCGGGACGTCCTACGAGCAGTACTTC
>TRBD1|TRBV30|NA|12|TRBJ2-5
CAWSLQGETQYF
TGTGCCTGGAGTTTACAGGGGGAGACCCAGTACTTC
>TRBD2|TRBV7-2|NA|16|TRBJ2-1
CASSLVSLAGANEQFF
TGTGCCAGCAGCTTAGTATCACTAGCGGGAGCAAATGAGCAGTTCTTC
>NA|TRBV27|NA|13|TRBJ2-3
CASSSWGTDTQYF
TGTGCCAGCAGCTCTTGGGGCACAGATACGCAGTATTTT
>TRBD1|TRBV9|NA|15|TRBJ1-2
CASSGNRGQNYGYTF
TGTGCCAGCAGCGGAAACAGGGGGCAAAACTATGGCTACACCTTC
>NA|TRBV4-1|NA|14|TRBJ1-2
CASSQVRGPDGYTF
TGCGCCAGCAGCCAAGTACGGGGACCGGATGGCTACACCTTC
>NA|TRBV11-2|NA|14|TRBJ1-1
CASSLGSRGTEAFF
TGTGCCAGCAGCTTAGGTTCCAGGGGTACTGAAGCTTTCTTT
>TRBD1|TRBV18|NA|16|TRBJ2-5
CASSNLDRGRKETQYF
TGTGCCAGCTCAAATTTGGACAGGGGGAGGAAAGAGACCCAGTACTTC
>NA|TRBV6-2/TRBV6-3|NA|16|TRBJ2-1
CASSSAGQNSYNEQFF
TGTGCCAGCAGTTCAGCGGGACAAAACTCCTACAATGAGCAGTTCTTC
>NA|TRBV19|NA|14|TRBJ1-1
CASSIRGANGEAFF
TGTGCCAGTAGTATCAGGGGTGCAAACGGAGAAGCTTTCTTT
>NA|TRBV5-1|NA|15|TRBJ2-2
CASSLAVGDTGELFF
TGCGCCAGCAGCTTGGCCGTTGGGGACACCGGGGAGCTGTTTTTT
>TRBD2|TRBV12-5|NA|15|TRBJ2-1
CASGSREGVYNEQFF
TGTGCTAGTGGTTCCCGGGAGGGCGTCTACAATGAGCAGTTCTTC
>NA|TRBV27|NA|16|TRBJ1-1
CASSPPDGHIRDKAFF
TGTGCCAGCAGTCCCCCAGACGGCCATATCCGAGATAAAGCTTTCTTT
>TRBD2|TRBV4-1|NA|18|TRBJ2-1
CASSQDDLGLVGENEQFF
TGCGCCAGCAGCCAAGACGACCTTGGACTAGTAGGGGAGAATGAGCAGTTCTTC
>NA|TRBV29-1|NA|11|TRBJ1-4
CSVAHNEKLFF
TGCAGCGTTGCACATAATGAAAAACTGTTTTTT
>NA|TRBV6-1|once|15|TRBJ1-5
CASSEVGGSNQPQHF
TGTGCCAGCAGTGAAGTTGGAGGGAGCAATCAGCCCCAGCATTTT
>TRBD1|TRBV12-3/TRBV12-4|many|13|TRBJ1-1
CASRKKTGAEAFF
TGTGCCAGCAGGAAAAAAACAGGGGCTGAAGCTTTCTTT
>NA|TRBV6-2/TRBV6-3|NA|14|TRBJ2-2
CASSYPTYTGELFF
TGTGCCAGCAGTTACCCCACCTACACCGGGGAGCTGTTTTTT
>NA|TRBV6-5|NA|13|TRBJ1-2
CASSRQPPYGYTF
TGTGCCAGCAGTCGACAGCCCCCATATGGCTACACCTTC
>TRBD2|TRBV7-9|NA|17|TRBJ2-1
CASSLEGSAGGYNEQFF
TGTGCCAGCAGCTTAGAAGGTTCGGCGGGAGGGTACAATGAGCAGTTCTTC
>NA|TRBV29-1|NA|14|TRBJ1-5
CSVLTGIGNQPQHF
TGCAGCGTCCTAACAGGGATCGGCAATCAGCCCCAGCATTTT
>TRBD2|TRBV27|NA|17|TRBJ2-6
CASSSTSGTPGANVLTF
TGTGCCAGCAGTTCGACTAGCGGGACGCCTGGGGCCAACGTCCTGACTTTC
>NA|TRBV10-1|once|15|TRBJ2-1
CASVRGRGSYNEQFF
TGCGCCAGCGTGCGGGGCAGGGGTTCCTACAATGAGCAGTTCTTC
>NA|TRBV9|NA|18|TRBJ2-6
CASSVGGAQSLGANVLTF
TGTGCCAGCAGCGTAGGAGGGGCTCAGTCGTTGGGGGCCAACGTCCTGACTTTC
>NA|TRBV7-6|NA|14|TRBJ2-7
CASSPHQRSYEQYF
TGTGCCAGCAGCCCCCATCAGCGGTCCTACGAGCAGTACTTC
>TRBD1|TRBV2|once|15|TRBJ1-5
CASSDRGGRNQPQHF
TGTGCCAGCAGTGACAGGGGGGGCCGCAATCAGCCCCAGCATTTT
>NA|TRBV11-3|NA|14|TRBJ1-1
CASSLDLGNTEAFF
TGTGCCAGCAGCCTGGACCTGGGGAACACTGAAGCTTTCTTT
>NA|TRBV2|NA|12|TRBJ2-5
CASSETPETQYF
TGTGCCAGCAGTGAAACCCCAGAGACCCAGTACTTC
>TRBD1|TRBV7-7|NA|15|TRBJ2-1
CASSLSGGAYNEQFF
TGTGCCAGCAGCCTATCAGGGGGCGCCTACAATGAGCAGTTCTTC
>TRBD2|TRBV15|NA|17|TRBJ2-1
CATSRDNGGSSYNEQFF
TGTGCCACCAGCAGAGATAATGGCGGGAGCTCCTACAATGAGCAGTTCTTC
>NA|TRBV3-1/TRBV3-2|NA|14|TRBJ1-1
CASSQGTINTEAFF
TGTGCCAGCAGCCAAGGGACAATAAACACTGAAGCTTTCTTT
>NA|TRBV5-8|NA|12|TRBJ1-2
CASSLYLNGYTF
TGTGCCAGCAGCTTGTATTTGAATGGCTACACCTTC
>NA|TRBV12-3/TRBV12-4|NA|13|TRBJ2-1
CASTIGGINEQFF
TGTGCCAGCACGATCGGGGGCATCAATGAGCAGTTCTTC
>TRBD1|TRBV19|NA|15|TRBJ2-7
CASSSGQGVAYEQYF
TGTGCCAGTAGTTCGGGACAGGGAGTCGCCTACGAGCAGTACTTC
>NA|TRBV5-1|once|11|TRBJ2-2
CASGLPGELFF
TGCGCCAGCGGCCTGCCCGGGGAGCTGTTTTTT
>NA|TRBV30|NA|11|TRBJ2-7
CAWSVEHEQYF
TGTGCCTGGAGTGTAGAGCACGAGCAGTACTTC
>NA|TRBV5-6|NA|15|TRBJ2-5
CASSLVYGNQETQYF
TGTGCCAGCAGCTTGGTTTACGGGAACCAAGAGACCCAGTACTTC
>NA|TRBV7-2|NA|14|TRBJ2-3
CASSTRQTTDTQYF
TGTGCCAGCAGCACCAGACAGACCACAGATACGCAGTATTTT